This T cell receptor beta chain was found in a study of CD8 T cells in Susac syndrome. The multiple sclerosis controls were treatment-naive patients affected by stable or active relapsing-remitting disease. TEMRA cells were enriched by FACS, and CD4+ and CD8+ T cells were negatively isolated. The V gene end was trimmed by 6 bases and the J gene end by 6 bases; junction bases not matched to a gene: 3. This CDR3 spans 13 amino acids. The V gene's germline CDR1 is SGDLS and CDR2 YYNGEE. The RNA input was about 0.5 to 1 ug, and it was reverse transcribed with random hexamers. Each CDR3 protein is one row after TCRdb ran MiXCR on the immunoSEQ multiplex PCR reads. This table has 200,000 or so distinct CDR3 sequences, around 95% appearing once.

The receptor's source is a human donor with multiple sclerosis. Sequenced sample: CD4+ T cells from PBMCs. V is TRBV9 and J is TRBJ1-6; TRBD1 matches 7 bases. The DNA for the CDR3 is TGTGCCAGCACCCGGGACAGTAATTCACCCCTCCACTTT. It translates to CASTRDSNSPLHF. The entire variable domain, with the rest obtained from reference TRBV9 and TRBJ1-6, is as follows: DSGVTQTPKHLITATGQRVTLRCSPRSGDLSVYWYQQSLDQGLQFLIQYYNGEERAKGNILERFSAQQFPDLHSELNLSSLELGDSALYFCASTRDSNSPLHFGNGTRLTVT.